This T cell receptor (beta chain) was retrieved from a study of T-cell reconstitution after alpha-beta-depleted transplantation in children. The library targeted TCRbeta and was prepared with unique molecular identifiers. TCRdb re-derived calls from the PCR reads in MiXCR, one entry per CDR3 protein. The sample gives 700,000 to 950,000 distinct CDR3 sequences, 15% to 20% of which show up once; approximately 5% is in the top ten. Source: PBMCs, mostly from graft donor cells, taken 360 days after TCRalphabeta/CD19-depleted stem cell transplant. This sequence originates from a male patient aged 10 to 17 who had a stem cell transplant for acute lymphoblastic leukemia, so the T cells may come from the graft donor.

The CDR3 DNA reads as TGCAGTGTTAGGCCGGGGTCGCGCTACAATGAGCAGTTCTTC. Protein product: CSVRPGSRYNEQFF. The V and J genes are TRBV20-1 and TRBJ2-1; D perhaps matches TRBD2 (5 bases). This CDR3 has 14 residues. Germline assignment: CDR1 DFQATT and CDR2 SNEGSKA (reference sequence). The ends were cut back, 7 bases at V and 3 bases at J, with 16 bases in the middle.